Listed below are T cell receptor beta chains from one sample, sequenced in a study of identical twins. TCRdb called the 5' RACE reads again in MiXCR, with one record for every CDR3 protein. Here the sample spans 200,000 to 250,000 distinct CDR3 sequences, around 15% being singletons. Sequencing was performed on memory (CD45RO+) T cells sorted from blood. The receptor source for this set is a woman in her late teens or twenties in good health. The CDR3 runs from the conserved cysteine through the conserved F or W. The order of the fields is CDR3 length, D gene, J gene, clone size, V gene, CDR3 protein, CDR3 DNA. A D gene is named only where the DNA matches it firmly. Only some rows state a clone size, as once, few, many or a class for expanded clones.

>13|.|TRBJ1-1|few|TRBV29-1
CSVLRGLNTEAFF
TGCAGCGTTCTACGGGGGCTGAACACTGAAGCTTTCTTT
>16|TRBD2|TRBJ2-5|many|TRBV5-1
CASSLLAGGGGETQYF
TGCGCCAGCAGCCTTCTAGCGGGAGGCGGCGGTGAGACCCAGTACTTC
>17|.|TRBJ2-1|.|TRBV11-2
CASVQIRGSGSYNEQFF
TGTGCCAGCGTTCAAATTAGGGGGAGCGGCTCCTACAATGAGCAGTTCTTC
>13|TRBD1|TRBJ2-7|.|TRBV2
CASTVGDSYEQYF
TGTGCCAGCACCGTAGGGGACAGCTACGAGCAGTACTTC
>14|.|TRBJ2-1|.|TRBV6-5
CASSWNPSYNEQFF
TGTGCCAGCAGTTGGAACCCCTCCTACAATGAGCAGTTCTTC
>15|.|TRBJ2-7|few|TRBV7-2
CASSLILIPTYEQYF
TGTGCCAGCAGCTTAATACTAATCCCCACCTACGAGCAGTACTTC
>16|.|TRBJ2-2|.|TRBV7-9
CASSRSGIAYTGELFF
TGTGCCAGCAGCCGCTCTGGGATAGCTTACACCGGGGAGCTGTTTTTT
>16|.|TRBJ1-1|many|TRBV4-3
CASSQDLLGRAGEAFF
TGCGCCAGCAGCCAAGATCTCTTAGGCAGGGCGGGTGAAGCTTTCTTT
>14|TRBD2|TRBJ2-1|few|TRBV6-2/TRBV6-3
CASSYGAGDGEQFF
TGTGCCAGCAGTTACGGGGCGGGAGACGGCGAGCAGTTCTTC
>13|.|TRBJ2-7|few|TRBV6-2/TRBV6-3
CASSTPLGDPRDF
TGTGCCAGCAGTACCCCCCTCGGGGACCCTCGGGACTTC
>15|.|TRBJ2-3|.|TRBV2
CASSDRGALTDTQYF
TGTGCCAGCAGTGACCGGGGGGCCCTCACAGATACGCAGTATTTT
>13|.|TRBJ1-1|.|TRBV6-1
CASSEYRDTEAFF
TGTGCCAGCAGTGAATATAGGGACACTGAAGCTTTCTTT
>15|TRBD2|TRBJ2-6|.|TRBV7-9
CASSSGGAGANVLTF
TGTGCCAGCAGCTCGGGGGGGGCCGGGGCCAACGTCCTGACTTTC
>13|.|TRBJ2-2|.|TRBV6-5
CASSYGVRGELFF
TGTGCCAGCAGTTACGGGGTGCGCGGGGAGCTGTTTTTT
>15|.|TRBJ2-1|.|TRBV7-9
CASSVGSTSYNEQFF
TGTGCCAGCAGCGTCGGGAGTACCTCCTACAATGAGCAGTTCTTC
>16|TRBD2|TRBJ2-1|few|TRBV9
CASSAQLAGIYNEQFF
TGTGCCAGCAGCGCCCAACTAGCGGGGATTTACAATGAGCAGTTCTTC
>13|.|TRBJ2-5|few|TRBV7-2
CASSFGWMVAQYF
TGTGCCAGCAGCTTTGGGTGGATGGTTGCCCAGTACTTC
>18|TRBD2|TRBJ2-1|many|TRBV5-1
CASSLTSGAGGYYNEQFF
TGCGCCAGCAGCTTGACCTCAGGAGCGGGGGGGTACTACAATGAGCAGTTCTTC
>13|.|TRBJ1-5|.|TRBV10-1
CASSERGDQPQHF
TGCGCCAGCAGTGAGAGGGGAGATCAGCCCCAGCATTTT
>14|.|TRBJ2-5|many|TRBV24-1
CATGIGTVQETQYF
TGTGCCACCGGAATAGGGACGGTGCAAGAGACCCAGTACTTC
>13|.|TRBJ1-1|few|TRBV27
CASSFNGQIEAFF
TGTGCCAGCAGTTTCAATGGACAAATTGAAGCTTTCTTT
>14|.|TRBJ2-1|few|TRBV7-2
CASSLTHRVGEQFF
TGTGCCAGCAGCTTAACACACAGGGTTGGTGAGCAGTTCTTC
>14|.|TRBJ2-1|.|TRBV18
CASSLDRGYNEQFF
TGTGCCAGCTCACTCGATCGGGGATACAATGAGCAGTTCTTC
>16|TRBD1|TRBJ1-2|many|TRBV6-1
CASSDWTGASNYGYTF
TGTGCCAGCTCCGACTGGACAGGAGCATCTAACTATGGCTACACCTTC
>14|TRBD2|TRBJ2-3|few|TRBV20-1
CSALGLGSTDTQYF
TGCAGTGCTCTGGGACTAGGGAGCACAGATACGCAGTATTTT
>14|.|TRBJ1-2|few|TRBV20-1
CSASFGAGGYGYTF
TGCAGTGCTAGTTTCGGGGCTGGGGGGTATGGCTACACCTTC
>13|.|TRBJ2-1|.|TRBV7-3
CASSSDRQNEQFF
TGTGCCAGCAGTTCTGACAGACAAAATGAGCAGTTCTTC
>15|.|TRBJ2-5|.|TRBV7-2
CASSLGGVGGKTQYF
TGTGCCAGCAGCTTAGGAGGAGTTGGCGGGAAGACCCAGTACTTC
>15|.|TRBJ2-6|.|TRBV2
CASRARDPGANVLTF
TGTGCCAGCAGAGCCCGGGACCCTGGGGCCAACGTCCTGACTTTC
>15|.|TRBJ2-2|few|TRBV24-1
CATSQGARTGELFFF
.
>12|.|TRBJ1-1|few|TRBV7-9
CASGRGDTEAFF
TGTGCCAGTGGGCGGGGAGACACTGAAGCTTTCTTT
>11|.|TRBJ2-7|.|TRBV6-2/TRBV6-3
CASRRDYEQYF
TGTGCCAGCCGACGGGATTACGAGCAGTACTTC
>15|.|TRBJ2-3|.|TRBV5-1
CASSWGRTSTDTQYF
TGCGCCAGCAGCTGGGGCAGAACTAGCACAGATACGCAGTATTTT
>15|.|TRBJ1-1|few|TRBV11-2
CASSLRLRSGTEAFF
TGTGCCAGCAGCTTACGGCTTAGGTCCGGCACTGAAGCTTTCTTT
>14|TRBD1|TRBJ2-1|many|TRBV5-6
CASSRRDRGNEQFF
TGTGCCAGCAGCCGCCGGGACAGAGGCAATGAGCAGTTCTTC
>14|.|TRBJ1-2|few|TRBV15
CATSRGRQGQGYTF
TGTGCCACCAGCAGAGGCAGGCAGGGTCAGGGCTACACCTTC
>16|TRBD2|TRBJ2-3|few|TRBV7-2
CASSLGTSGRVDTQYF
TGTGCCAGCAGCCTAGGGACTAGCGGGAGGGTAGATACGCAGTATTTT
>14|.|TRBJ2-7|few|TRBV11-2
CASSLDPQVLGQYF
TGTGCCAGCAGCTTAGACCCACAAGTCCTCGGGCAGTACTTC
>15|TRBD2|TRBJ2-3|few|TRBV6-1
CASRGLAGEADTQYF
TGTGCCAGCAGGGGACTAGCGGGAGAGGCAGATACGCAGTATTTT
>14|.|TRBJ2-2|.|TRBV7-7
CASSPSVNTGELFF
TGTGCCAGCAGCCCGAGCGTGAACACCGGGGAGCTGTTTTTT
>17|TRBD1|TRBJ2-6|once|TRBV27
CASSSGTGGSGANVLTF
TGTGCCAGCAGTTCCGGGACAGGAGGCTCTGGGGCCAACGTCCTGACTTTC
>14|.|TRBJ2-6|.|TRBV12-3/TRBV12-4
CASRWTAGANVLTF
TGTGCCAGCAGGTGGACAGCTGGGGCCAACGTCCTGACTTTC
>16|.|TRBJ2-2|.|TRBV11-2
CASSLGLTGFTGELFF
TGTGCCAGCAGCTTAGGGTTAACAGGGTTCACCGGGGAGCTGTTTTTT
>15|TRBD1|TRBJ2-7|.|TRBV19
CASRYSGTGNYEQYF
TGTGCCAGTAGGTATTCCGGGACAGGGAACTACGAGCAGTACTTC
>12|.|TRBJ1-1|.|TRBV7-6
CASSDTGREAFF
TGTGCCAGCAGCGACACAGGGAGGGAAGCTTTCTTT
>14|.|TRBJ1-1|.|TRBV20-1
CSARSGGRNTEAFF
TGCAGTGCTAGGTCCGGTGGGAGGAACACTGAAGCTTTCTTT
>13|.|TRBJ1-1|.|TRBV10-3
CAMGGIMGTEAFF
TGTGCCATGGGGGGAATTATGGGCACTGAAGCTTTCTTT
>15|.|TRBJ2-2|.|TRBV5-1
CASSLSAGEVGELFF
TGCGCCAGCAGCTTGTCGGCAGGGGAAGTCGGGGAGCTGTTTTTT
>13|.|TRBJ1-1|.|TRBV7-6
CASSLGRLTEAFF
TGTGCCAGCAGCTTGGGTAGACTCACTGAAGCTTTCTTT
>15|TRBD1|TRBJ2-1|many|TRBV14
CATRQEGAGYNEQFF
TGTGCCACTCGTCAAGAGGGGGCGGGCTACAATGAGCAGTTCTTC
>15|.|TRBJ2-1|few|TRBV7-8
CASSPLGTTINEQFF
TGTGCCAGCAGCCCCTTGGGGACGACTATCAATGAGCAGTTCTTC
>16|.|TRBJ1-3|.|TRBV20-1
CSASNPSGGWGNTIYF
TGCAGTGCTAGTAACCCGAGCGGAGGTTGGGGAAACACCATATATTTT
>15|TRBD2|TRBJ2-7|few|TRBV10-2
CASSDWREGSYEQYF
TGCGCCAGCAGTGATTGGCGGGAGGGCTCGTACGAGCAGTACTTC
>15|TRBD2|TRBJ2-1|.|TRBV5-1
CASSWSGSGRNEQFF
TGCGCCAGCAGTTGGAGCGGGAGCGGACGGAATGAGCAGTTCTTC
>13|.|TRBJ2-1|few|TRBV7-8
CASSPKGANEQFF
TGTGCCAGCAGCCCCAAAGGGGCTAATGAGCAGTTCTTC
>11|.|TRBJ2-5|many|TRBV12-3/TRBV12-4
CASRREETQYF
TGTGCCAGCCGGCGAGAGGAGACCCAGTACTTC